The 16 T cell receptor beta chains presented below share a single source sample, sequenced in a study of cytomegalovirus exposure and HLA in healthy donors. PCR primers comprised 60 Vbeta and 13 Jbeta primers. Produced via immunoSEQ multiplex PCR; TCRdb's table is partial and in-frame only. The top ten clones hold under 2.5% of a sample with roughly 150,000 clones, about 73% of them seen once. The sequenced sample was PBMCs. The receptors were sampled from a woman aged 55-70 years in good health and CMV-seropositive.

This clone was seen a handful of times. The chain links TRBV28 to TRBJ1-4, with 8 bases matching TRBD1. Losses at the gene ends were 4 bases for V and 5 bases for J; bases not matched to a gene: 6. CDR1 and CDR2 (germline): MDHEN, SYDVKM. The CDR3 covers 15 residues. CDR3 coding DNA: TGTGCCAGCAGTTCACCCTACAGGGGGAATGAAAAACTGTTTTTT. Translated: CASSSPYRGNEKLFF.

This chain connects TRBV15 to TRBJ2-3, with 9 positions matching TRBD2. V shed 5 bases, J shed 3 bases, and the junction held 9 bases outside the gene matches. The CDR3 covers 16 residues. Germline V gives CDR1 LNHNV, CDR2 YYDKDF (reference sequence). The CDR3 spells CATSEGLARTTDTQYF. In DNA form, the CDR3 reads TGTGCCACCAGCGAAGGACTAGCGCGAACAACAGATACGCAGTATTTT.

This rearrangement joins TRBV7-9 to TRBJ2-7; D is perhaps TRBD2 (6 bases). V dropped 6 bases and J dropped 1 base, with 16 bases sitting between them. CDR3 length: 15 residues. Looked up from germline, CDR1 is SEHNR and CDR2 is FQNEAQ (reference sequence). The DNA of the CDR3 is TGTGCCAGCAGTCTAGAGGGAGGAAGGTCCTACGAGCAGTACTTC. It is translated as CASSLEGGRSYEQYF.

The V call is TRBV18, the J call TRBJ2-3, with D possibly matching TRBD1 (5 bases). Trimming stripped 1 base from V and 5 bases from J, with 7 bases between. The germline V gene has CDR1 KGHSH and CDR2 LQKENI. The CDR3 sequence is 13 residues long. CDR3 in DNA: TGTGCCAGCTCACCACGGCAGGGAGATACGCAGTATTTT. It specifies CASSPRQGDTQYF. Full variable domain (remainder filled in from reference TRBV18 and TRBJ2-3): NAGVMQNPRHLVRRRGQEARLRCSPMKGHSHVYWYRQLPEEGLKFMVYLQKENIIDESGMPKERFSAEFPKEGPSILRIQQVVRGDSAAYFCASSPRQGDTQYFGPGTRLTVL.

V and J are TRBV15 and TRBJ2-7; D is unresolved. Germline CDR1 LNHNV, CDR2 YYDKDF (reference sequence). CDR3 length: 15 residues. V lost 0 bases and J lost 0, with 9 bases in between. The CDR3 DNA follows: TGTGCCACCAGCAGAGATCCGGGTGACTCCTACGAGCAGTACTTC. Its translation is CATSRDPGDSYEQYF.

V and J are TRBV2 and TRBJ1-5; TRBD1 aligns across 9 bases. Germline V gene sequence: CDR1 SNHLY, CDR2 FYNNEI. J gave up 2 bases and V 1 base, and 0 bases lay outside the gene matches. This CDR3 contains 15 residues. The CDR3 DNA sequence: TGTGCCAGCAGTGAAGGGACAGGGGGCAATCAGCCCCAGCATTTT. This gives the protein CASSEGTGGNQPQHF.

V is TRBV6-1 and J is TRBJ1-5; D not certain. V dropped 2 bases and J dropped 5 bases, with 7 bases sitting between them. Germline V gives CDR1 MNHNS, CDR2 SASEGT. This CDR3 contains 13 residues. The CDR3 DNA sequence: TGTGCCAGCAGTGAATTTGGAGATCAGCCCCAGCATTTT. Translation gives CASSEFGDQPQHF.

The chain joins TRBV9 to TRBJ2-7, with unresolved D. The germline V gene encodes CDR1 SGDLS and CDR2 YYNGEE. The CDR3 contains 13 residues. V lost 0 bases and J lost 0, with 4 bases in between. The CDR3 region is CASSVDSSYEQYF. Here the CDR3 DNA reads TGTGCCAGCAGCGTAGACAGCTCCTACGAGCAGTACTTC.

The table lists this clone with a few counts. The chain has TRBV19 and TRBJ2-2; 7 bases map to TRBD2. Trimming removed 9 bases from V and 7 bases from J; junction bases left unmatched: 17. Germline CDR1 LNHDA, CDR2 SQIVND (reference sequence). The CDR3 loop spans 16 amino acids. The CDR3 nucleotides are TGTGCCAGCGCCCCTCGACTAGCCCAGTTTAACGGGGAGCTGTTTTTT. Protein: CASAPRLAQFNGELFF.

The genes are TRBV7-2 and TRBJ1-5; the D gene is possibly TRBD1 (6 bases). V lost 1 base to trimming and J lost 4 bases, with 11 bases between them. Germline lookup yields CDR1 SGHTA and CDR2 FQGNSA. This CDR3 is 15 amino acids long. CDR3 DNA: TGTGCCAGCAGCTTAGTAGGACAGTTTAATCAGCCCCAGCATTTT. It specifies CASSLVGQFNQPQHF.

The chain carries TRBV7-8 and TRBJ2-7; TRBD2 matches 9 bases. The V and J ends lost 2 bases and 5 bases, in that order; junction bases with no gene match: 10. The germline gives CDR1 SGHVS, CDR2 FQNEAQ. The CDR3 sequence is 16 residues long. The CDR3 region is CASSLLLAGSSDEQYF. CDR3 nucleotide sequence: TGTGCCAGCAGCTTATTGCTAGCGGGATCTAGCGACGAGCAGTACTTC.

The chain uses TRBV5-1 and TRBJ1-2, with 7 bases matching TRBD1. The junction had 8 bases not matched to a gene; V was cut back by 4 bases and J by 8 bases. Per the germline V gene, CDR1 is SGHRS and CDR2 is YFSETQ. The CDR3 spans 13 residues. This chain's CDR3 is CASSPGQVGGYTF. CDR3 nucleotide sequence: TGCGCCAGCAGCCCTGGACAGGTTGGGGGCTACACCTTC.

The gene calls are TRBV7-2 and TRBJ2-7; 7 nucleotides agree with TRBD1. The trim removed 5 bases at V and 4 bases at J, leaving 8 bases unmatched. Germline values: CDR1 SGHTA, CDR2 FQGNSA. This CDR3 is built from 14 residues. CDR3 DNA: TGTGCCAGCAGCCCTCGACAGGGACCTTACGAGCAGTACTTC. This sequence encodes CASSPRQGPYEQYF.

The chain combines TRBV30 with TRBJ2-7; 7 bases are a match to TRBD1. This CDR3 is built from 14 residues. Germline V lookup: CDR1 GTSNPN, CDR2 SVGIG (reference sequence). Germline trimming cut 3 bases from V and 3 bases from J; bases unmatched to any gene: 8. The CDR3 is CAWSARTGYYEQYF. CDR3 bases: TGTGCCTGGAGCGCGAGGACAGGATACTACGAGCAGTACTTC.

The chain is built from TRBV28 and TRBJ1-1, with a tentative D call TRBD1 (5 bases). The germline V gene has CDR1 MDHEN and CDR2 SYDVKM. The germline V and J ends were trimmed by 3 bases and 0 bases, with 8 bases remaining between them. The CDR3 is 14 amino acids. CDR3 residues: CASSLRGLNTEAFF. DNA for the CDR3: TGTGCCAGCAGTTTGCGGGGGTTGAACACTGAAGCTTTCTTT.

The V gene is TRBV5-4, the J gene TRBJ1-3, with D unclear. The CDR3 consists of 15 residues. V dropped 0 bases and J dropped 2 bases, with 9 bases sitting between them. Germline CDR1 SGHNT, CDR2 YYREEE (reference sequence). The CDR3 loop reads CASSLDMAAGNTIYF. In DNA, the CDR3 is TGTGCCAGCAGCTTGGATATGGCCGCTGGAAACACCATATATTTT.